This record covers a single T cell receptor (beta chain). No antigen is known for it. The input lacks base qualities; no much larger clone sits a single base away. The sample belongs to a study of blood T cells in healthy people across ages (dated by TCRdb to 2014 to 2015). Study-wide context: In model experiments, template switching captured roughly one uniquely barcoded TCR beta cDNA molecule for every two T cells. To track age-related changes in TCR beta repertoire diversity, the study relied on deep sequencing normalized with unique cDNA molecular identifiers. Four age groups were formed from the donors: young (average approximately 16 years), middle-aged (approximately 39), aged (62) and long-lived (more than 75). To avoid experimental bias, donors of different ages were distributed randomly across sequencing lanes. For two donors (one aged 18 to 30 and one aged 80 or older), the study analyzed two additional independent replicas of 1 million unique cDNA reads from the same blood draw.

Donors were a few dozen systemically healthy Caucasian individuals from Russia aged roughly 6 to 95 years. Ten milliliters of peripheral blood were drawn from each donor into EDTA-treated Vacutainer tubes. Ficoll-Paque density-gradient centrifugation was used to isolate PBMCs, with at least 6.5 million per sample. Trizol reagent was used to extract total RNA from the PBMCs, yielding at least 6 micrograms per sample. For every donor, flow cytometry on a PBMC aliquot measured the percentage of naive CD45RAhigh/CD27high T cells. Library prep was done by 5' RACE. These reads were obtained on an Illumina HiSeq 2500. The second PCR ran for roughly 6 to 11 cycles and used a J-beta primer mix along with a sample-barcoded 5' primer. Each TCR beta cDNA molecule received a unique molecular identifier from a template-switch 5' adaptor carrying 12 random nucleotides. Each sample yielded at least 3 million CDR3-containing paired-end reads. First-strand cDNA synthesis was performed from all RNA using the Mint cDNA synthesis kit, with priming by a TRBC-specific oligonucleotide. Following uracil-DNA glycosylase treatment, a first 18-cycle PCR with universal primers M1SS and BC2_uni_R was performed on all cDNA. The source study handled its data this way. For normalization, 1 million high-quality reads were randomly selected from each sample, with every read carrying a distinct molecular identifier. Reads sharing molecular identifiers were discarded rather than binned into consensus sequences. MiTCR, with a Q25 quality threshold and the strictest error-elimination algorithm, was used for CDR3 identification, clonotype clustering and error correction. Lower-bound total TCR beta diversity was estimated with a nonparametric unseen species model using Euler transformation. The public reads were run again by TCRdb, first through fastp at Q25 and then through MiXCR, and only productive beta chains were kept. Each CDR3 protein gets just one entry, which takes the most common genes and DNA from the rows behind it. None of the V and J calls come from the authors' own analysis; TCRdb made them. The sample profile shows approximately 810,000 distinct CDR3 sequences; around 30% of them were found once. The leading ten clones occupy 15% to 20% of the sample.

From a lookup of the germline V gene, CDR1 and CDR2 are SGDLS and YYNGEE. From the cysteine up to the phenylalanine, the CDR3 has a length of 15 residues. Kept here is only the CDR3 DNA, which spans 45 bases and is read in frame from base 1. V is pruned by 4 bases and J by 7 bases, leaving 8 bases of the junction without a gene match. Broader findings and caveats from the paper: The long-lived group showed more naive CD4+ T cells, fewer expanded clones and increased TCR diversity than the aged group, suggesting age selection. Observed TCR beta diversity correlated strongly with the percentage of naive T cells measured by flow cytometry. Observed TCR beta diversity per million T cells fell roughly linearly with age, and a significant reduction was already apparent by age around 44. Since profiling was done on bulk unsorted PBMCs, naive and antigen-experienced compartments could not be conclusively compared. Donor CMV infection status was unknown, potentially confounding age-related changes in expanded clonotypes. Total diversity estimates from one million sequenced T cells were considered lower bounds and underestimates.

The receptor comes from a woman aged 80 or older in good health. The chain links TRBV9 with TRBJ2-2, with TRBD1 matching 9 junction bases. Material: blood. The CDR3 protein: CASSTDRGRIGELFF. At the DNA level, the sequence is TGTGCCAGCAGCACCGACAGGGGGAGGATCGGGGAGCTGTTTTTT.